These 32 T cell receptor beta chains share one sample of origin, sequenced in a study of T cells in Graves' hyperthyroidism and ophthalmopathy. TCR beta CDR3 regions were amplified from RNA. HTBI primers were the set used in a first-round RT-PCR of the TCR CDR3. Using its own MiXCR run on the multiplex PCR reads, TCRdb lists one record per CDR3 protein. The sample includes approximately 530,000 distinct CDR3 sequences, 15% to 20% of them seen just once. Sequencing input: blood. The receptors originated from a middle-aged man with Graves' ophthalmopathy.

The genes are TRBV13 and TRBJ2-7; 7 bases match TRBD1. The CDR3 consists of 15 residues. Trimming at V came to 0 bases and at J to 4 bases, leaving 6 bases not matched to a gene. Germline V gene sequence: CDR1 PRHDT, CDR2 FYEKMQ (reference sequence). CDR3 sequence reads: CASSLGQGRTYEQYF. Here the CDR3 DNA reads TGTGCCAGCAGCTTAGGACAGGGGCGGACTTACGAGCAGTACTTC.

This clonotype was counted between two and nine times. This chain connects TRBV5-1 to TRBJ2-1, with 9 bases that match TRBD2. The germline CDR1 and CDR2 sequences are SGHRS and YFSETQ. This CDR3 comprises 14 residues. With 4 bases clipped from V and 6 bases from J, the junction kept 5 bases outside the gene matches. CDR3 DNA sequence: TGCGCCAGCAGCATGCGGGGGGGCCCCAATGAGCAGTTCTTC. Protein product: CASSMRGGPNEQFF.

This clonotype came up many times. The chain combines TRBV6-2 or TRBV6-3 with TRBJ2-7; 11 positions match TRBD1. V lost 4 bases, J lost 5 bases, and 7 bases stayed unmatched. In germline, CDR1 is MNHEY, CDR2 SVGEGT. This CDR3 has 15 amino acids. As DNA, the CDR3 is TGTGCCAGCAGTTCAGGGCGGACAGGGGGCCACGAGCAGTACTTC. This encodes CASSSGRTGGHEQYF.

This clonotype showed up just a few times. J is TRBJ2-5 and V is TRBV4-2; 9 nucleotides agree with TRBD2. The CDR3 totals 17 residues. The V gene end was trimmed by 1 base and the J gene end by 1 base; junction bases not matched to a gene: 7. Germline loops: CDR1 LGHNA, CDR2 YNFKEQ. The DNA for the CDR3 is TGTGCCAGCAGCCAAGTGTTCAAGCGGGGGGTCCAAGAGACCCAGTACTTC. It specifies CASSQVFKRGVQETQYF.

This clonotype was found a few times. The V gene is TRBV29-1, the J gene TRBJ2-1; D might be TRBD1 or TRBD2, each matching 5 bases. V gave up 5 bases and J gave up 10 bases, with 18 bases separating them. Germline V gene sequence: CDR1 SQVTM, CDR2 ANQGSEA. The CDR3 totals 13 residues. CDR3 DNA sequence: TGCAGCGTTCTCTTGCCCGGGGCCAGCGAGCAGTTCTTC. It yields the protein CSVLLPGASEQFF.

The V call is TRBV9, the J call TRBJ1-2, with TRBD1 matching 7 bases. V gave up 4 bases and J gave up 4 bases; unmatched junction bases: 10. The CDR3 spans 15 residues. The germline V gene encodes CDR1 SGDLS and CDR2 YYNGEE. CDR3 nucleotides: TGTGCCAGCAGCCCTACCTGGGACAGTACCTATGGCTACACCTTC. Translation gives CASSPTWDSTYGYTF.

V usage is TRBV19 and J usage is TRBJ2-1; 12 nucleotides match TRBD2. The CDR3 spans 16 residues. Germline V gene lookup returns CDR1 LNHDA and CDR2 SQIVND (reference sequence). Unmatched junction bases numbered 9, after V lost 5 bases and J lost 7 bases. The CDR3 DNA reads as TGTGCCAGTAGTGTCAAGACTAGCGGGAGCGCAAATGAGCAGTTCTTC. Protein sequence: CASSVKTSGSANEQFF.

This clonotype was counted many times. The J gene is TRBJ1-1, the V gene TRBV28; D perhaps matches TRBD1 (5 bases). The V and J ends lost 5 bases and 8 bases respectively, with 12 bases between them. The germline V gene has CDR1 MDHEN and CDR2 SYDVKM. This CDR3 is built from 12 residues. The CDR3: CASSPPTVEAFF. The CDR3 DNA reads TGTGCCAGCAGTCCACCGACAGTCGAAGCTTTCTTT.

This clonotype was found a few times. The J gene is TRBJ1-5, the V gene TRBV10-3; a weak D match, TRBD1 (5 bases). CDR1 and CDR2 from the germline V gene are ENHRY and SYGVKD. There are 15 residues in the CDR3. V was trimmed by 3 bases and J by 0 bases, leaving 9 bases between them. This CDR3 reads CAISDPGLSNQPQHF. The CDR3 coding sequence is TGTGCCATCAGTGATCCAGGGCTTAGCAATCAGCCCCAGCATTTT.

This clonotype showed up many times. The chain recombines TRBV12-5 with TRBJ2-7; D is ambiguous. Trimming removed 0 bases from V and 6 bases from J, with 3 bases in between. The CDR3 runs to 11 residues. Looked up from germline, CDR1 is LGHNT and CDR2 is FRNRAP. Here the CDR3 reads CASGLVTEQYF. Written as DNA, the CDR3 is TGTGCTAGTGGTTTGGTAACCGAGCAGTACTTC. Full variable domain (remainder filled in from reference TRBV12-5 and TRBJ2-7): DARVTQTPRHKVTEMGQEVTMRCQPILGHNTVFWYRQTMMQGLELLAYFRNRAPLDDSGMPKDRFSAEMPDATLATLKIQPSEPRDSAVYFCASGLVTEQYFGPGTRLTVT.

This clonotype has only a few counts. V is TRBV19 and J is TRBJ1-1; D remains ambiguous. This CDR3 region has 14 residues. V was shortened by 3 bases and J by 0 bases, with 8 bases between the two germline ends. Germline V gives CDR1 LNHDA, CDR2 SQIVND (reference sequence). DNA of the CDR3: TGTGCCAGTAGTATGCCGACGATGAACACTGAAGCTTTCTTT. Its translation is CASSMPTMNTEAFF.

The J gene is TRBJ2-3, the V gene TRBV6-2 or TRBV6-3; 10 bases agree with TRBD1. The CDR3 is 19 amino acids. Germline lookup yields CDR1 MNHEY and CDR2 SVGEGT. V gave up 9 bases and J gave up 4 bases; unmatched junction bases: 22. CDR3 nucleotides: TGTGCCAGTAATTATCGACAGGGGGCTAGTACTTTGTTTGCAGATACGCAGTATTTT. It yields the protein CASNYRQGASTLFADTQYF.

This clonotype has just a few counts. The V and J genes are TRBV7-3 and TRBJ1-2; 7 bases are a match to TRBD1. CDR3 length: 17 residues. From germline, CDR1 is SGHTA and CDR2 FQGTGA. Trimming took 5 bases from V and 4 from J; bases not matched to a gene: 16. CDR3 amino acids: CASSANPGGTDPYGYTF. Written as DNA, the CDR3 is TGTGCCAGCAGCGCTAATCCGGGGGGGACAGACCCCTATGGCTACACCTTC. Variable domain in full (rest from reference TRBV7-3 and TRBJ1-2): GAGVSQTPSNKVTEKGKYVELRCDPISGHTALYWYRQSLGQGPEFLIYFQGTGAADDSGLPNDRFFAVRPEGSVSTLKIQRTERGDSAVYLCASSANPGGTDPYGYTFGSGTRLTVV.

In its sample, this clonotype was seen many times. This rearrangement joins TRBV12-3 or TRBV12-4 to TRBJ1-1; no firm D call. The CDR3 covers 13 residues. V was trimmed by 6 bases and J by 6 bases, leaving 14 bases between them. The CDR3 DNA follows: TGTGCCAGCAGCCCAACGGGTTTTGCTGAAGCTTTCTTT. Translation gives CASSPTGFAEAFF.

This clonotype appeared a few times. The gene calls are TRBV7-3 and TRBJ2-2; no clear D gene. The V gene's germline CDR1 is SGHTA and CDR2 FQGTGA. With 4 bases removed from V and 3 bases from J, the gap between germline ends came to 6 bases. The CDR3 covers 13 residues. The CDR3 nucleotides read TGTGCCAGCAGCTCCATATACACCGGGGAGCTGTTTTTT. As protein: CASSSIYTGELFF.

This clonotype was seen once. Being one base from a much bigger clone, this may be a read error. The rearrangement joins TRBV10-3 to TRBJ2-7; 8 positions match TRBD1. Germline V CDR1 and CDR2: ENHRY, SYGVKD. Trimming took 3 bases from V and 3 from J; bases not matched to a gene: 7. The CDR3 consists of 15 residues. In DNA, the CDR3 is TGTGCCATCAGTGACCCGGGACAGGTGGACTACGAGCAGTACTTC. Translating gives CAISDPGQVDYEQYF.

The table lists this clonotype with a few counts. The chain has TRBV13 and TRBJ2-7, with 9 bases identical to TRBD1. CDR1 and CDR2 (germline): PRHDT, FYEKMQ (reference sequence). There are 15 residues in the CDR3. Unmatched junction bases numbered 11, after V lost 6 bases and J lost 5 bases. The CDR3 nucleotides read TGTGCCAGCAGGTTATTGGGACAGGGATACCACGAGCAGTACTTC. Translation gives CASRLLGQGYHEQYF.

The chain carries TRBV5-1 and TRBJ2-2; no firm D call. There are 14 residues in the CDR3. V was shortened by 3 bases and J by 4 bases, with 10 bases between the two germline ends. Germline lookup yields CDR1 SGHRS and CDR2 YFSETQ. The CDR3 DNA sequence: TGCGCCAGCAGCTCGGCCATTGTCACCGGGGAGCTGTTTTTT. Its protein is CASSSAIVTGELFF. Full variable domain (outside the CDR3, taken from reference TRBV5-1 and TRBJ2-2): KAGVTQTPRYLIKTRGQQVTLSCSPISGHRSVSWYQQTPGQGLQFLFEYFSETQRNKGNFPGRFSGRQFSNSRSEMNVSTLELGDSALYLCASSSAIVTGELFFGEGSRLTVL.

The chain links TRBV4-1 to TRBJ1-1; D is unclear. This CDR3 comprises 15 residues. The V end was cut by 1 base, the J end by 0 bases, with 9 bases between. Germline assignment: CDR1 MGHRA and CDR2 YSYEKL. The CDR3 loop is CASSQGSGMNTEAFF. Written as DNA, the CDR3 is TGCGCCAGCAGCCAAGGGTCAGGCATGAACACTGAAGCTTTCTTT.

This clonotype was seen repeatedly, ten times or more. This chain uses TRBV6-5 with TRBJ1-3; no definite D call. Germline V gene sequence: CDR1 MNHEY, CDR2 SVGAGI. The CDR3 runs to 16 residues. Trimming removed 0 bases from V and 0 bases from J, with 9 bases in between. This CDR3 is CASSYSSRSSGNTIYF. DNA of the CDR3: TGTGCCAGCAGTTACTCGTCCAGGAGCTCTGGAAACACCATATATTTT.

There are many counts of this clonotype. CDR3 amino acids: CATSRSTDSEQFF. The CDR3 DNA sequence: TGTGCCACCAGCAGATCGACTGACAGTGAGCAGTTCTTC. The chain employs TRBV15 and TRBJ2-1, with D possibly being TRBD1 (5 bases). Trimming left V 2 bases short and J 9 bases short, with 11 bases between. Germline V CDR1 and CDR2: LNHNV, YYDKDF (reference sequence). The CDR3 totals 13 residues.

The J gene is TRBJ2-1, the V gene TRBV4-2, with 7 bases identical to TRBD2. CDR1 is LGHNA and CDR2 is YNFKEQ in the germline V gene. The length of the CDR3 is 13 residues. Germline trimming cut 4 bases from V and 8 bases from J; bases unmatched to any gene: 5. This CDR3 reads CASSRGGWDEQFF. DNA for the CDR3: TGTGCCAGCAGCCGCGGGGGTTGGGATGAGCAGTTCTTC.

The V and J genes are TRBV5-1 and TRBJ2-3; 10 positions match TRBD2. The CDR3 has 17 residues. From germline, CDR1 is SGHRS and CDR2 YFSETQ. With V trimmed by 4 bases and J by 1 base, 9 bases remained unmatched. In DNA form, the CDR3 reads TGCGCCAGCAGCGGAAGGACTAGCGGAATCGGCACAGATACGCAGTATTTT. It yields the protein CASSGRTSGIGTDTQYF.

The CDR3 DNA reads as TGTGCCAGCAGCGTAGAACTAGCGGGAGCGGTAGATACGCAGTATTTT. It is translated as CASSVELAGAVDTQYF. This rearrangement joins TRBV9 to TRBJ2-3, with TRBD2 matching over 11 bases. The V segment lost 0 bases and the J segment 5 bases; nucleotides outside the gene matches: 5. CDR1 and CDR2 (germline): SGDLS, YYNGEE. The CDR3 has 16 amino acids.

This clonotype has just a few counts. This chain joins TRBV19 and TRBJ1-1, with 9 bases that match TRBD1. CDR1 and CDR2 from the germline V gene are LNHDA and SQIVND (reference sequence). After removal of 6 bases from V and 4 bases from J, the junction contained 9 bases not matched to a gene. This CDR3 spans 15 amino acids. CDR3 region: CASRRGDRVGTEAFF. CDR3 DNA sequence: TGTGCCAGTAGGAGGGGGGACAGGGTGGGCACTGAAGCTTTCTTT.

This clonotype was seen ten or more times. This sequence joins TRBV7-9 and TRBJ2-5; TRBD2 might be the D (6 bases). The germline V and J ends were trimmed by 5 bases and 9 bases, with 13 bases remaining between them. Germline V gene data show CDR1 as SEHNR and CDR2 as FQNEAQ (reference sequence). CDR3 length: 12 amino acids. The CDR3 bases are TGTGCCAGCAGCGCGGCTCCGGGAGCCCAGTACTTC. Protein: CASSAAPGAQYF. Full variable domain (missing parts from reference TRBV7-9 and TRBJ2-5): DTGVSQNPRHKITKRGQNVTFRCDPISEHNRLYWYRQTLGQGPEFLTYFQNEAQLEKSRLLSDRFSAERPKGSFSTLEIQRTEQGDSAMYLCASSAAPGAQYFGPGTRLLVL.

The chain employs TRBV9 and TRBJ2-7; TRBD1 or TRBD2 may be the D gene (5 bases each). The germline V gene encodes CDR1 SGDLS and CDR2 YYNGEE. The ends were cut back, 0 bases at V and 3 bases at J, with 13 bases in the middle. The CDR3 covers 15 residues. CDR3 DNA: TGTGCCAGCAGCGTAGGCGAGGGGCCAGACTACGAGCAGTACTTC. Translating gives CASSVGEGPDYEQYF.

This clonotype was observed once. The CDR3 DNA reads TGTGCCAGCAGTGTCGTACAGGGTACCTCATCGGCCAAAAACATTCAGTACTTC. Residues: CASSVVQGTSSAKNIQYF. The chain links TRBV27 to TRBJ2-4, with a possible D match to TRBD1 (6 bases). The V gene's germline CDR1 is MNHEY and CDR2 SMNVEV (reference sequence). The CDR3 is 18 residues long. V was pared by 5 bases and J by 1 base, with 21 bases between.

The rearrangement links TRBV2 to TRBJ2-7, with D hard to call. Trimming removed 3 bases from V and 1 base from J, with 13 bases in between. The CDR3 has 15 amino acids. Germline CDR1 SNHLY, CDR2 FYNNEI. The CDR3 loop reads CASSDGQVASYEQYF. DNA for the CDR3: TGTGCCAGCAGTGATGGGCAAGTGGCTTCCTACGAGCAGTACTTC.

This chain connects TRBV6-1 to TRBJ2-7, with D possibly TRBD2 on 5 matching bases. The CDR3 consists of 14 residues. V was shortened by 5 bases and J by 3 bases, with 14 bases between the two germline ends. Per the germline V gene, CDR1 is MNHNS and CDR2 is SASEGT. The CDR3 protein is CASSMRTGLYEQYF. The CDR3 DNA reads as TGTGCCAGCAGTATGAGGACTGGTCTCTACGAGCAGTACTTC.

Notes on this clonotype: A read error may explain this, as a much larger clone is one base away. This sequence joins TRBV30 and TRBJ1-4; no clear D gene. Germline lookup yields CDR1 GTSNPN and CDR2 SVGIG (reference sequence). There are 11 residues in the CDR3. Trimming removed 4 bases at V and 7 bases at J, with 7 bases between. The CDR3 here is CAWNPSEKLFF. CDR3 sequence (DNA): TGTGCCTGGAACCCTTCTGAAAAACTGTTTTTT.

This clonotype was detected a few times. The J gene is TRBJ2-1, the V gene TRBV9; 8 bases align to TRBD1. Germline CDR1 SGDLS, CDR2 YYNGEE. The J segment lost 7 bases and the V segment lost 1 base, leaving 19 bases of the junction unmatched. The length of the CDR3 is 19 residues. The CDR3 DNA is TGTGCCAGCAGCGTAAGAGCTGGAGTAGGAACAGGGGGTAGGAATGAGCAGTTCTTC. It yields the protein CASSVRAGVGTGGRNEQFF.